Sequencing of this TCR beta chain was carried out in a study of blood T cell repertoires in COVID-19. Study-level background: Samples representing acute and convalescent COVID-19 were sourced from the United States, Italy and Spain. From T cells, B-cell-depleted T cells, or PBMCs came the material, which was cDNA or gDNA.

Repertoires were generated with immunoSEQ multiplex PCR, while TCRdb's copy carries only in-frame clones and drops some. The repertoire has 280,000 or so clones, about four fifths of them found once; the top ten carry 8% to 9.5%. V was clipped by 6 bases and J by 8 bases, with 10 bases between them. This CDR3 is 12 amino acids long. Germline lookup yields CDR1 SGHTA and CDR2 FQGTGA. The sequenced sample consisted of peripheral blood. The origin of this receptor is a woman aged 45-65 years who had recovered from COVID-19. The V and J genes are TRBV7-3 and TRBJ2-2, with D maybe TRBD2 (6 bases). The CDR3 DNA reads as TGTGCCAGCAGACTAGCCAGTGGGGAGCTGTTTTTT. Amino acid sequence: CASRLASGELFF.